This record concerns one TCR beta chain sequence. Its antigen remains unidentified. The CDR3 is 15 residues long. The J segment lost 4 bases and the V segment lost 4 bases, leaving 7 bases of the junction unmatched. Looked up from germline, CDR1 is SGHTA and CDR2 is FQGNSA. These data belong to a study of T-cell memory formation after mild COVID-19. The study's findings and limits: There were some responding clones in pre-infection memory, which suggested that cross-reactive memory had joined.

Using constant-segment primers, 5'RACE produced TCR alpha and TCR beta cDNA libraries carrying sample barcodes and UMIs. TCRdb reprocessed the 5' RACE reads via MiXCR and lists one record per CDR3 protein. The sample carries 310,000 or so distinct CDR3 sequences, approximately 16% recorded once. Sequenced sample: PBMCs or a T cell subset sorted from them (not recorded which). The gene calls are TRBV7-2 and TRBJ2-3; TRBD2 agrees at 8 bases. The TCR was taken from a man aged 18 to 29 who had mild COVID-19 (a few samples of this study predate the infection). Cell type and time point are not known. CDR3 region: CASSWRLAGPDTQYF. The DNA of the CDR3 is TGTGCCAGCAGCTGGCGCCTAGCGGGCCCAGATACGCAGTATTTT.